The clone carrying this T cell receptor beta chain was detected ten times or more. From the 5' RACE reads, TCRdb called clonotypes with MiXCR, one entry per CDR3 protein. The sample yields roughly 45,000 distinct CDR3 sequences, just under 6.5% seen once. These data originate in a study of T cells after yellow fever vaccination. This CDR3 comprises 13 residues. V gave up 6 bases and J gave up 4 bases; unmatched junction bases: 2. This sequence was found in a man aged 25-45 years who received the YFV17D yellow fever vaccine. The rearrangement joins TRBV12-3 or TRBV12-4 to TRBJ2-3; 9 positions match TRBD1. The input for sequencing was PBMCs, either bulk or a sorted T-cell subset (CD4+, CD8+, memory, or dextramer-sorted; not recorded which), taken 45 days after the yellow fever booster vaccination. The CDR3 reads CASSRTGADTQYF. In nucleotides, the CDR3 is TGTGCCAGCAGCAGGACAGGGGCAGATACGCAGTATTTT.